This T cell receptor beta chain was retrieved from a study of PD-1 blockade in mismatch repair-deficient tumors (dated by TCRdb to 2016 to 2017). Turning to the overall study: Between late 2013 and late 2016, the trial enrolled roughly 80 consecutive patients with around 11 types of mismatch repair-deficient cancer, all of whom had received prior treatment and were progressing. Tumor-associated T cell clones in the peripheral blood of patients responding to PD-1 blockade were tracked using deep sequencing of TCR CDR3 regions. The paper's findings and limits, for the study overall: Rapid expansion after pembrolizumab followed by contraction, generally before radiologic responses, was shown by tumor-resident clones, which were often undetectable in blood before treatment.

The library was built by means of the immunoSEQ multiplex PCR assay. Here the immuneACCESS table is served through TCRdb, limited to in-frame sequences with V and J called. Missing clones are a known gap in these copies; in checked studies unresolved V genes cover under half, and the rest lacks a known reason. This sample is represented by some 66,000 clones; about 91% of them were singletons. The top ten hold approximately 13% of the sample. Mismatch repair deficiency was established in every enrolled patient by polymerase chain reaction or immunohistochemistry. TCR sequencing was carried out for three patients who responded to pembrolizumab therapy. Pembrolizumab PD-1 blockade was prospectively tested in advanced mismatch repair-deficient cancers, regardless of tissue of origin, in the phase II trial. Peripheral blood T cell samples were collected serially, before PD-1 blockade began and at several time points afterward. Blood sampling times were reported as weeks after the first pembrolizumab dose.

V and J are truncated by 3 bases and 2 bases respectively, leaving an intervening sequence of 9 bases. CDR1 and CDR2 (MGHDK, SYGVNS) derive from the germline V gene. Reading from cysteine to phenylalanine, the CDR3 counts 14 amino acids. Only the CDR3 portion is preserved as DNA: 42 bases, with reading frame beginning at the first base. Turning to this clone: Its antigen remains undetermined. No much larger clone is present one base from it, and per-base qualities are unavailable.

The chain is made from TRBV25-1 and TRBJ2-3; the D gene is perhaps TRBD2, from 6 matching bases. This receptor was identified in an adult with mismatch repair-deficient cancer. Sequences were derived from peripheral blood, sampled 52 weeks after starting pembrolizumab. The nucleotide sequence reads as follows: TGTGCCAGCAGTGATAGCGGACTCACAGATACGCAGTATTTT. Its protein product is CASSDSGLTDTQYF.